This T cell receptor beta chain stems from a study of blood T cell repertoires in COVID-19. Whole-study context: T cells, B-cell-depleted T cells, or PBMCs provided the cDNA or gDNA that served as material.

Here immunoSEQ multiplex PCR was the method, and the copy in TCRdb shows in-frame clones only, minus some. The table lists some 180,000 clones, approximately 80% of them singletons. Germline V gene lookup returns CDR1 SEHNR and CDR2 FQNEAQ (reference sequence). J was trimmed by 5 bases and V by 2 bases; bases with no gene match: 9. This CDR3 spans 16 amino acids. Participants in the exposed group had met a COVID-19 case in the 2 weeks before joining the study. This chain links TRBV7-9 with TRBJ2-5; 9 bases match TRBD2. This TCR was recovered from a man aged 60 to 69 who had been exposed to COVID-19. Source material: PBMCs or T cells enriched from blood (not recorded which). The CDR3 here is CASSLQAGLAHETQYF. CDR3 sequence (DNA): TGTGCCAGCAGCTTACAGGCGGGACTAGCCCACGAGACCCAGTACTTC. The complete variable domain, with remaining parts taken from reference TRBV7-9 and TRBJ2-5, reads DTGVSQNPRHKITKRGQNVTFRCDPISEHNRLYWYRQTLGQGPEFLTYFQNEAQLEKSRLLSDRFSAERPKGSFSTLEIQRTEQGDSAMYLCASSLQAGLAHETQYFGPGTRLLVL.